The rows below give T cell receptor beta chains drawn from one sample of a study of shared clonotypes between healthy human individuals. TCRdb's copy holds only in-frame clones and misses some; the assay was immunoSEQ multiplex PCR. The sample carries 1.5 million to 1.9 million clones, nearly 99% recorded once. Specimen: naive CD4+ T cells sorted from blood. These receptors all come from a young man in good health. Each CDR3 is given with its conserved first and last residue. The order of the fields is clone size, J gene, D gene, V gene, CDR3 protein, CDR3 DNA. A D gene is named only where the DNA matches it firmly. Expanded clones get a size class; other rows say once, few or many, or leave the size out.

>.|TRBJ1-1|TRBD1|TRBV7-9
CASSALSGGTEAFF
TGTGCCAGCAGCGCGCTCTCAGGGGGCACTGAAGCTTTCTTT
>once|TRBJ2-3|.|TRBV27
CASWEPGGDTDTQYF
TGTGCCAGCTGGGAGCCCGGGGGAGATACAGATACGCAGTATTTT
>.|TRBJ2-5|TRBD2|TRBV30
CAWSTSGHQETQYF
TGTGCCTGGAGTACTAGCGGACACCAAGAGACCCAGTACTTC
>.|TRBJ1-1|.|TRBV5-1
CASSLGSNTEAFF
TGCGCCAGCAGCTTGGGCAGTAACACTGAAGCTTTCTTT
>.|TRBJ1-5|TRBD1|TRBV11-3
CATGREKGQGVFYSNQPQHF
TGTGCCACCGGGAGAGAGAAGGGACAGGGGGTCTTCTATAGCAATCAGCCCCAGCATTTT
>.|TRBJ2-7|TRBD2|TRBV7-9
CASSRPRGAYEQYF
TGTGCCAGCAGCCGACCTCGGGGGGCCTACGAGCAGTACTTC
>once|TRBJ2-5|.|TRBV18
CASSALGARETQYF
TGTGCCAGCTCGGCCCTCGGGGCAAGAGAGACCCAGTACTTC
>.|TRBJ2-2|.|TRBV29-1
CSVGGQSGELFF
TGCAGCGTTGGCGGACAGTCCGGGGAGCTGTTTTTT
>.|TRBJ2-3|.|TRBV7-8
CASSPGRDSGASTDTQYF
TGTGCCAGCAGCCCGGGTCGGGATAGCGGAGCGAGCACAGATACGCAGTATTTT
>.|TRBJ1-4|.|TRBV6-5
CASSPRQLYNEKLFF
TGTGCCAGCAGTCCTAGACAGCTTTATAATGAAAAACTGTTTTTT
>.|TRBJ1-3|.|TRBV29-1
CSVEDDSRGNTIYF
TGCAGCGTTGAAGATGACAGTCGAGGAAACACCATATATTTT
>.|TRBJ1-3|.|TRBV7-8
CASSRDNSGNTIYF
TGTGCCAGCAGTCGGGACAACTCTGGAAACACCATATATTTT
>.|TRBJ2-1|TRBD2|TRBV5-4
CASSSGGSVYNEQFF
TGTGCCAGCAGCTCCGGCGGGAGCGTCTACAATGAGCAGTTCTTC
>.|TRBJ1-4|.|TRBV6-1
CASSQGGGSKLFF
TGTGCCAGCAGCCAAGGGGGGGGGTCGAAACTGTTTTTT
>.|TRBJ1-5|.|TRBV28
CASSFKGSNQPQHF
TGTGCCAGCAGTTTCAAGGGAAGCAATCAGCCCCAGCATTTT
>once|TRBJ2-1|.|TRBV19
CASAYGGGGPYNEQFF
TGTGCCAGTGCCTATGGAGGTGGTGGCCCCTACAATGAGCAGTTCTTC
>.|TRBJ2-7|.|TRBV28
CASSQGSLIYEQYF
TGTGCCAGCAGTCAAGGGTCCCTAATCTACGAGCAGTACTTC
>.|TRBJ2-5|.|TRBV30
CAWSVGSGYAETQYF
TGTGCCTGGAGTGTAGGTTCAGGGTACGCGGAGACCCAGTACTTC
>.|TRBJ2-7|TRBD1|TRBV6-5
CASRRQGEVYEQYF
TGTGCCAGCAGGAGACAGGGGGAGGTCTACGAGCAGTACTTC
>.|TRBJ2-1|.|TRBV7-9
CASSFGNEQFF
TGTGCCAGCAGCTTCGGGAATGAGCAGTTCTTC
>.|TRBJ2-1|.|TRBV6-1
CASSAGGYYEQFF
TGTGCCAGCAGTGCTGGGGGTTACTATGAGCAGTTCTTC
>.|TRBJ1-2|.|TRBV10-2
CASSRDDRTYGYTF
TGCGCCAGCAGTAGGGACGACAGGACCTATGGCTACACCTTC
>once|TRBJ1-4|.|TRBV30
CAWTISRNEKLFF
TGTGCCTGGACCATAAGCAGGAATGAAAAACTGTTTTTT
>.|TRBJ2-7|.|TRBV7-9
CASSTSGFSYEQYF
TGTGCCAGCAGCACCTCGGGATTCTCCTACGAGCAGTACTTC
>.|TRBJ1-4|TRBD1|TRBV29-1
CSVETSTGRLF
TGCAGCGTTGAAACTTCGACAGGGCGGCTTTTT
>.|TRBJ2-1|TRBD2|TRBV5-4
CASSSAASGSRSYNEQFF
TGTGCCAGCAGCTCGGCGGCTAGCGGGAGTCGGTCCTACAATGAGCAGTTCTTC
>.|TRBJ2-7|TRBD2|TRBV25-1
CASSESRSSGNYEQYF
TGTGCCAGCAGTGAATCGAGGTCTAGCGGGAACTACGAGCAGTACTTC
>.|TRBJ2-7|TRBD1|TRBV25-1
CASGGQGRYEQYF
TGTGCCAGCGGCGGACAGGGTCGTTACGAGCAGTACTTC
>.|TRBJ2-1|TRBD2|TRBV5-1
CASTEREGSYNEQFF
TGCGCCAGCACTGAGCGGGAGGGTTCCTACAATGAGCAGTTCTTC
>.|TRBJ2-3|TRBD2|TRBV15
CATSRDLAGGADTQYF
TGTGCCACCAGCAGAGATCTAGCGGGAGGCGCAGATACGCAGTATTTT
>.|TRBJ2-4|.|TRBV5-6
CASRSGTTPQSLYF
TGTGCCAGCAGATCCGGGACGACACCCCAAAGCCTGTACTTC
>.|TRBJ1-3|.|TRBV18
CASSDTGHESGNTIYF
TGTGCCAGCTCAGACACGGGACACGAATCTGGAAACACCATATATTTT
>.|TRBJ2-1|TRBD2|TRBV6-4
CASRSGTSDEQFF
TGTGCCAGCAGGAGCGGGACTAGTGATGAGCAGTTCTTC
>.|TRBJ2-7|TRBD2|TRBV7-2
CASSFLAGGPGEQYF
TGTGCCAGCAGCTTTCTAGCGGGAGGGCCGGGCGAGCAGTACTTC
>.|TRBJ1-5|.|TRBV2
CASSRQYSNQPQHF
TGTGCCAGCAGTCGACAGTATAGCAATCAGCCCCAGCATTTT
>.|TRBJ2-7|.|TRBV5-1
CASSRGGMSGSEQYF
TGCGCCAGCAGCAGGGGAGGTATGAGTGGGAGCGAGCAGTACTTC
>.|TRBJ1-1|.|TRBV6-5
CASSYLGTEAFF
TGTGCCAGCAGTTACTTGGGGACTGAAGCTTTCTTT
>.|TRBJ2-5|TRBD1|TRBV4-3
CASSQFWTGVETQYF
TGCGCCAGCAGCCAATTTTGGACAGGGGTGGAGACCCAGTACTTC
>.|TRBJ2-2|TRBD1|TRBV27
CASSLQGDLSTGELFF
TGTGCCAGCAGTTTACAGGGGGACCTCTCCACCGGGGAGCTGTTTTTT
>.|TRBJ1-1|.|TRBV4-1
CASSPRESEAFF
TGCGCCAGCAGCCCTCGAGAGAGTGAAGCTTTCTTT
>.|TRBJ1-1|.|TRBV2
CASIPSGAQRYVNTEAFF
TGTGCCAGCATCCCGAGCGGGGCGCAGCGGTACGTGAACACTGAAGCTTTCTTT
>.|TRBJ2-7|.|TRBV5-4
CASSWASRSNEQYF
TGTGCCAGCAGCTGGGCTAGTAGGTCGAACGAGCAGTACTTC
>.|TRBJ2-5|TRBD2|TRBV28
CASSLTSGSQETQYF
TGTGCCAGCAGTTTAACTAGCGGGTCTCAAGAGACCCAGTACTTC
>once|TRBJ1-5|TRBD1|TRBV2
CASSAGGTGNQPQHF
TGTGCCAGCAGTGCAGGGGGCACAGGCAATCAGCCCCAGCATTTT